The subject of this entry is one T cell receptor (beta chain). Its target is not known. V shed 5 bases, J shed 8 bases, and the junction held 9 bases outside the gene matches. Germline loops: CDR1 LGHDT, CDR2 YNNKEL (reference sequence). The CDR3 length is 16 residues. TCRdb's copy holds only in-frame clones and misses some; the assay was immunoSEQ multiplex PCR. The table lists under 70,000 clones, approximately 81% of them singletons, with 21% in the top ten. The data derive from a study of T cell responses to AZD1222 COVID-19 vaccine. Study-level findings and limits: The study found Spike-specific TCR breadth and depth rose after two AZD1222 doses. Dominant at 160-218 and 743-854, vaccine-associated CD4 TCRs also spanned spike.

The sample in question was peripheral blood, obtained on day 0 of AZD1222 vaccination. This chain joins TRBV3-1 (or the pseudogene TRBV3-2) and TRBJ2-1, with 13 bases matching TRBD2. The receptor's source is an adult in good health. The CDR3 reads CASSGGTSGALHEQFF. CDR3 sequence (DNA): TGTGCCAGCAGCGGGGGGACTAGCGGGGCCCTCCATGAGCAGTTCTTC.